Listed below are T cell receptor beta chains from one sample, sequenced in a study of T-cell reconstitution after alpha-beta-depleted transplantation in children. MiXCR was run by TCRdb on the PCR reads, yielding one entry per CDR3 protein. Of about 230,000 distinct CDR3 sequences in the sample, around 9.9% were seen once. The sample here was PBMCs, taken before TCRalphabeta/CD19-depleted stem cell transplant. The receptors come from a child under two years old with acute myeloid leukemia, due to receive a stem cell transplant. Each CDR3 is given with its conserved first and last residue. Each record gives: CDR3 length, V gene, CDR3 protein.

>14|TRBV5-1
CASSLADAYSPLHF
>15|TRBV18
CASSQTGYEDEKLFF
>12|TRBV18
CASSPRGTEQFF
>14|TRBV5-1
CASSLLAGENEQFF
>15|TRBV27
CASRSGTSSYNEQFF
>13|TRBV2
CASTKRSSYEQYF
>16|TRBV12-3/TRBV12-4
CASRPNPGQGPYEQYF
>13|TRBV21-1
CASSGQGVGEQYF
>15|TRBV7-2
CASSPRATSTDTQYF
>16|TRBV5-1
CASSLAFLGSYNEQFF
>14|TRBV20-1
CSARDGTSGSEQYF
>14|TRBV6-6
CASRGTGSSYEQYF
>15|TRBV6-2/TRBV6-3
CASTSDRGRVNEQFF
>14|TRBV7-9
CASSLGRGRETQYF
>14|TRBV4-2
CASSQAGRTDTQYF
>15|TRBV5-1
CASSEGLAATDTQYF
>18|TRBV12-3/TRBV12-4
CTCSPRRGVASGANVLTF
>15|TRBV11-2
CASSLVTAVHTEAFF
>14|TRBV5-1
CASSTRTGFYGYTF
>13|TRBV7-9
CASSPGQNSPLHF
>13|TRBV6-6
CASSSTGVDTQYF
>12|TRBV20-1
CSARGGSYGYTF
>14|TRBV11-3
CASSLDSDTGELFF
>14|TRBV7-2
CASSFAGMGTEAFF
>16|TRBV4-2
CASSQDRGTRIYEQYF
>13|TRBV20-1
CSASSENTGELFF
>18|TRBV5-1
CASSLVPGLAGVTYEQYF
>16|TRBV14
CASSQDHSALTDTQYF
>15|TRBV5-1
CASSRAEALAGELFF
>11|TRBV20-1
CSARDGYEQYF
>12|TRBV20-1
CSARGKTYEQYF
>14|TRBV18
CASSPPGTYNEQFF
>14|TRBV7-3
CASSPGLDTGELFF
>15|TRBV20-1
CSALGLAGDPDTQYF
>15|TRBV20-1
CSARGLAGATDTQYF
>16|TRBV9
CASSVDGMYMNTEAFF
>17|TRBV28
CASTQLGQVGLSDEQFF
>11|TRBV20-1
CSTDREGGYTF
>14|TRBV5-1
CASGLGTGANVLTF
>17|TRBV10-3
CAISESRGPTNTGELFF
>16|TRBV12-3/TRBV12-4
CASSPLTKPGANVLTF
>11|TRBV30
CAWAAEETQYF
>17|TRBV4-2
CASSQGSLGQGPGELFF
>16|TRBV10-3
CAISELYGGERAGQYF
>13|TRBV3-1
CASSPSVWNIQYF
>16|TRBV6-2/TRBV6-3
CARIPRQRLSGQPQHF
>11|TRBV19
CASSIVAQAFF
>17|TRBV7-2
CASSLVGGVSNTGELFF
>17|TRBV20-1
CSARSHGRTYSGNTIYF
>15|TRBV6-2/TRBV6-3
CASRGAGTGGDEQFF
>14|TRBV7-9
CASSLTLAADTQYF